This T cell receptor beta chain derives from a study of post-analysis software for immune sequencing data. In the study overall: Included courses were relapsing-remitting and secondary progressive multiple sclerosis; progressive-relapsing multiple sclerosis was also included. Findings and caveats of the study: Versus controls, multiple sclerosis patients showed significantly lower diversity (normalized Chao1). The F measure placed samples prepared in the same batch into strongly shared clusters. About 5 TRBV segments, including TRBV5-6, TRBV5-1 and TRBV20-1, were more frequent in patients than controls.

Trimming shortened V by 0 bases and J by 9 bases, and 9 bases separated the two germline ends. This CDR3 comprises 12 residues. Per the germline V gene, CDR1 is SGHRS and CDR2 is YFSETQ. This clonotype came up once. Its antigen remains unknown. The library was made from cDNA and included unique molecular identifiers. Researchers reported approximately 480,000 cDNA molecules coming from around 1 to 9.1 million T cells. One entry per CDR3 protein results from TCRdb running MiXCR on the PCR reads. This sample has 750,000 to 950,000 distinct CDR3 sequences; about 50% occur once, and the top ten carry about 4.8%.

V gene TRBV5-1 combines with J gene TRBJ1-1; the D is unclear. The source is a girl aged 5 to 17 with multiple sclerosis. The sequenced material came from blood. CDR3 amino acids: CASSLERGKAFF. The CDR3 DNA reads TGCGCCAGCAGCTTGGAGCGGGGTAAAGCTTTCTTT.